This T cell receptor beta chain was obtained from a study of shared clonotypes between healthy human individuals. Study-wide background: CD4 naive cells filled three plates per donor, CD4 memory three, CD8 naive two and CD8 memory one.

Clones were read by immunoSEQ multiplex PCR, and TCRdb kept only the in-frame ones, dropping some. The data hold around 600,000 clones, with roughly 98% observed a single time. The CDR3 consists of 13 residues. V lost 7 bases to trimming and J lost 6 bases, with 12 bases between them. Germline V gives CDR1 MNHEY, CDR2 SMNVEV (reference sequence). Selected positively for CCR7 and CD45RO-negative, naive CD8 cells excluded terminally differentiated effector memory CD45RA+ cells. The sequence was collected from a man aged 25-45 years in good health. Input material: naive CD8+ T cells sorted from blood. The chain is built from TRBV27 and TRBJ2-2; no firm D call. The CDR3 nucleotides are TGTGCCAGCAAACCGTCGGGCTCCGGGGAGCTGTTTTTT. Amino acid sequence: CASKPSGSGELFF.